This T cell receptor beta chain was captured by sequencing in a study of blood T cell repertoires in COVID-19. About the study: Italy, Spain and the United States were the sources of the convalescent and acute COVID-19 samples. In each case, the material was cDNA or gDNA derived from T cells, B-cell-depleted T cells, or PBMCs.

In the authors' methods: Reference gene primer amplification gave nucleated cell count estimates. This table comes from immunoSEQ multiplex PCR, and its TCRdb copy is limited to in-frame clones, with some not included. The DNA was the basis for D and trimming; V, J and clone size are from that table. The sample consists of about 210,000 clones, about 78% of them appearing once. Germline assignment: CDR1 KGHDR and CDR2 SFDVKD. The CDR3 totals 18 residues. The ends lost 3 bases at V and 5 bases at J; junction bases unmatched: 15. Material for sequencing was peripheral blood. The genes are TRBV24-1 and TRBJ2-1; 7 bases align to TRBD1. This TCR was recovered from a woman in her 70s with acute or convalescent COVID-19. The CDR3 nucleotides read TGTGCCACCAGTGATCCCCGAAGGGTCAGGGGGACCAACAATGAGCAGTTCTTC. Translated: CATSDPRRVRGTNNEQFF.